This is a list of T cell receptor beta chains from one sample in a study of blood T cells in healthy people across ages. TCRdb reprocessed the 5' RACE reads via MiXCR and lists one record per CDR3 protein. The sample includes just under 900,000 distinct CDR3 sequences, 29% of them seen just once. Sequencing was done on a sample of blood. The source is a woman of 80 years or more in good health. Each CDR3 is given with its conserved first and last residue. Fields, in order: J gene, V gene, CDR3 protein.

j_call: TRBJ2-5
v_call: TRBV2
cdr3_aa: CASRILTNQETQYF

j_call: TRBJ2-5
v_call: TRBV12-3/TRBV12-4
cdr3_aa: CAGRLMVARETQYF

j_call: TRBJ2-5
v_call: TRBV6-1
cdr3_aa: CASSRRGSGAVKETQYF

j_call: TRBJ2-7
v_call: TRBV2
cdr3_aa: CASRGNGGGEQYF

j_call: TRBJ1-1
v_call: TRBV13
cdr3_aa: CASSLGSMVGGGNTEAFF

j_call: TRBJ1-2
v_call: TRBV21-1
cdr3_aa: CASSKNGRGNQSIYGYTF

j_call: TRBJ2-7
v_call: TRBV6-2/TRBV6-3
cdr3_aa: CASRPVGSHEQYF

j_call: TRBJ2-7
v_call: TRBV27
cdr3_aa: CASSFRLAGGEQYF

j_call: TRBJ2-5
v_call: TRBV5-1
cdr3_aa: CASSLPSRTGVGVLQETQYF

j_call: TRBJ2-7
v_call: TRBV9
cdr3_aa: CASSVHPGTPSSYEQYF

j_call: TRBJ1-2
v_call: TRBV3-1
cdr3_aa: CASSQQSRGLNGYTF

j_call: TRBJ1-4
v_call: TRBV4-3
cdr3_aa: CASSQGRGSEKLFF

j_call: TRBJ2-2
v_call: TRBV10-3
cdr3_aa: CAIRSEGGKDTGELFF

j_call: TRBJ2-3
v_call: TRBV18
cdr3_aa: CASSPTSGTHGDTQYF

j_call: TRBJ1-5
v_call: TRBV3-1
cdr3_aa: CASSPLGGNQPQHF

j_call: TRBJ1-3
v_call: TRBV12-3/TRBV12-4
cdr3_aa: CASSFADLGSGNTIYF

j_call: TRBJ2-4
v_call: TRBV5-6
cdr3_aa: CASSLNTGLQNIQYF

j_call: TRBJ1-4
v_call: TRBV2
cdr3_aa: CASRQSIYEKLFF

j_call: TRBJ2-4
v_call: TRBV6-2/TRBV6-3
cdr3_aa: CASSSASGGLNNEQYF

j_call: TRBJ2-5
v_call: TRBV6-2/TRBV6-3
cdr3_aa: CASKRGTETQYF

j_call: TRBJ2-2
v_call: TRBV7-9
cdr3_aa: CASSSTGYTGELFF

j_call: TRBJ1-5
v_call: TRBV15
cdr3_aa: CATSRVGTGKPQPQHF

j_call: TRBJ2-7
v_call: TRBV11-2
cdr3_aa: CASSPIPGQGAYEQYF

j_call: TRBJ2-6
v_call: TRBV5-6
cdr3_aa: CASSSLTGSGANVLTF

j_call: TRBJ1-6
v_call: TRBV7-9
cdr3_aa: CASRSTGVSPLHF

j_call: TRBJ2-7
v_call: TRBV6-6
cdr3_aa: CASSYPQGEQYF

j_call: .
v_call: TRBV29-1
cdr3_aa: CSVMVREPITYEQYF

j_call: TRBJ1-1
v_call: TRBV5-5
cdr3_aa: CASSQDVGGLNTEAFF

j_call: TRBJ2-1
v_call: TRBV6-2/TRBV6-3
cdr3_aa: CASETSGGYNEQFF

j_call: TRBJ2-6
v_call: TRBV5-1
cdr3_aa: CASSWLSGANVLTF

j_call: TRBJ2-4
v_call: TRBV12-3/TRBV12-4
cdr3_aa: CAITPGSGNIQYF

j_call: TRBJ2-1
v_call: TRBV7-3
cdr3_aa: CASSLLGGANEQFF

j_call: TRBJ2-1
v_call: TRBV7-2
cdr3_aa: CASSYRHDRVYNEQFF

j_call: TRBJ2-2
v_call: TRBV20-1
cdr3_aa: CSAKGIDLDTGELFF

j_call: TRBJ1-5
v_call: TRBV20-1
cdr3_aa: CSASGSPPLAQPQHF

j_call: TRBJ2-3
v_call: TRBV28
cdr3_aa: CASSASHGSTDTQYF

j_call: TRBJ2-7
v_call: TRBV20-1
cdr3_aa: CSASSQELYEQYF

j_call: TRBJ2-4
v_call: TRBV9
cdr3_aa: CASSDSHPGTREENIQYF

j_call: TRBJ1-6
v_call: TRBV27
cdr3_aa: CASSLGRGSKSSYNSPLHF